This T cell receptor beta chain stems from a study of T cell responses to AZD1222 COVID-19 vaccine. A note on this clone: What it binds is not known.

Study outcomes and limitations: Baseline serostatus was positive in only a handful of AZD1222 recipients. At 160-218 and 743-854, vaccine-associated CD4 TCRs were dominant, and they spanned spike.

This table comes from immunoSEQ multiplex PCR, and its TCRdb copy is limited to in-frame clones, with some not included. The sample has 95,000 to 150,000 clones, about 90% seen once. This specimen was peripheral blood, taken on day 0 of AZD1222 vaccination. The receptor comes from an adult in good health.

As DNA, the CDR3 is TGTGCCAGCAGCCGCAGAACCACAGATACGCAGTATTTT. Protein sequence: CASSRRTTDTQYF. The genes are TRBV3-1 (or the pseudogene TRBV3-2) and TRBJ2-3; D gene ambiguous. This CDR3 has 13 amino acids. Germline CDR1 LGHDT, CDR2 YNNKEL (reference sequence). V was trimmed by 4 bases and J by 2 bases, leaving 7 bases between them.